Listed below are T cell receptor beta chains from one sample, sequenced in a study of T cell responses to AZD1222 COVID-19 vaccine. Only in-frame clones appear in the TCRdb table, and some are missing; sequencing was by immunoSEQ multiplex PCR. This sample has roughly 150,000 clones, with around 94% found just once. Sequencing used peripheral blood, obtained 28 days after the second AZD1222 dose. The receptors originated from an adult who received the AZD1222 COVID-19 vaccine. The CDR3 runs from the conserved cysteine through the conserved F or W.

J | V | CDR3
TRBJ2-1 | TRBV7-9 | CASSSLPGTSDSSYNEQFF
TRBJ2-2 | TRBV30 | CAWNPYTGELFF
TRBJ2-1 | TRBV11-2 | CASSLVYEQFF
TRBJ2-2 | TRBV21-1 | CASSKGVEGNTGELFF
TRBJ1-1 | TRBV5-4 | CASSLQGREAFF
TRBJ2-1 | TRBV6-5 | CASSPGPYNEQFF
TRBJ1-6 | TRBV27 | CASSLSQTNSPLHF
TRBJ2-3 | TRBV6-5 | CASSYSSRLYTQYF
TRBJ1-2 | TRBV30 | CAWSGGNYGYTF
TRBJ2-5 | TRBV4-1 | CASSQGHRPVGTQYF
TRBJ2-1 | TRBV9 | CASKSGRDTNEQFF
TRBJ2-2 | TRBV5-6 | CASSLASGSTGELFF
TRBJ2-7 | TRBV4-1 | CASSHDTGGLEQYF
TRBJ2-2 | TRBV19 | CASSPRLAEGGELFF
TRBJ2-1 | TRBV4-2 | CASSQVAGGSYNEQFF
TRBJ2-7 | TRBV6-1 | CASSEALAGLSYEQYF
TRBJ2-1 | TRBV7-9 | CASSLPGLAGDQQFF
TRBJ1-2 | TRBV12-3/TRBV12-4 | CASSFGVGGCTF
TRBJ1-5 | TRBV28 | CASSSGRTGISTSNQPQHF
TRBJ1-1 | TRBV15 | CATSRGETGPLNTEAFF
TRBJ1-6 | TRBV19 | CASSSLSSPLHF
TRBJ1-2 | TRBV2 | CASREETGANYGYTF
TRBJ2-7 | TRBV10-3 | CAISESRGLESYEQYF
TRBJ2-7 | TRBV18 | CASSGTYEQYF
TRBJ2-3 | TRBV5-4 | CASSYRRSTAGTDTQYF
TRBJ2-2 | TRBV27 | CASSLWGSGSTGELFF
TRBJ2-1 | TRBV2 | CASRAVRSSSYNEQFF
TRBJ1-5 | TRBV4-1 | CASSQDQDRDPNQPQHF
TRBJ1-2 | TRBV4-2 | CASSQDPSGRNYGYTF
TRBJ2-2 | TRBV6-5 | CASRLLLASGELFF
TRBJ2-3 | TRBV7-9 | CASSPTGDTQYF
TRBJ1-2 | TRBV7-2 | CASSDHNYGYTF